Listed below are T cell receptor beta chains from one sample, sequenced in a study of T cells in Graves' hyperthyroidism and ophthalmopathy. TCRdb fed the multiplex PCR reads into MiXCR, producing one record per CDR3 protein. The sample records hundreds of thousands of distinct CDR3 sequences, 12% to 15% being singletons. The sequenced sample was blood. The source is a woman between 18 and 30 years old with Graves' hyperthyroidism. The CDR3 runs from the conserved cysteine through the conserved F or W. A D gene is named only where the DNA matches it firmly. A clone size is listed for some rows: how often the clone was seen (once, few, many), or a class if it is expanded.

D: NA; size: few; V: TRBV6-1; J: TRBJ1-2; CDR3: CASRDNGYYGYTF; DNA: TGTGCCAGCCGGGACAACGGCTACTATGGCTACACCTTC
D: TRBD2; size: NA; V: TRBV19; J: TRBJ2-2; CDR3: CASTLLAGVTGELFF; DNA: TGTGCCAGTACCCTGTTGGCGGGAGTTACCGGGGAGCTGTTTTTT
D: NA; size: NA; V: TRBV7-9; J: TRBJ2-1; CDR3: CASSLRASGELSYNEQFF; DNA: TGTGCCAGCAGCCTAAGGGCCTCGGGGGAGCTCTCCTACAATGAGCAGTTCTTC
D: NA; size: NA; V: TRBV13; J: TRBJ2-1; CDR3: CASSLTGHTYNEQFF; DNA: TGTGCCAGCAGCCTCACGGGACATACATACAATGAGCAGTTCTTC
D: NA; size: many; V: TRBV18; J: TRBJ2-7; CDR3: CASSALSYEQYF; DNA: TGTGCCAGCTCAGCCCTTAGCTACGAGCAGTACTTC
D: NA; size: few; V: TRBV9; J: TRBJ2-1; CDR3: CASTVGSSYNEQFF; DNA: TGTGCCAGCACTGTGGGAAGCTCCTACAATGAGCAGTTCTTC
D: NA; size: few; V: TRBV11-2; J: TRBJ2-3; CDR3: CASRKGGVYSTDTQYF; DNA: TGTGCCAGCAGGAAGGGGGGTGTCTACAGCACAGATACGCAGTATTTT
D: NA; size: many; V: TRBV6-1; J: TRBJ2-7; CDR3: CATRGLFSYEQYF; DNA: TGTGCCACCAGGGGACTATTCTCCTACGAGCAGTACTTC
D: TRBD2; size: few; V: TRBV7-8; J: TRBJ2-1; CDR3: CASSLPRDDLAGTYNEQFF; DNA: TGTGCCAGCAGCTTACCCCGCGACGATCTAGCGGGAACCTACAATGAGCAGTTCTTC
D: TRBD2; size: NA; V: TRBV7-9; J: TRBJ2-4; CDR3: CASSLGQLAGQHGTKNIQYF; DNA: TGTGCCAGCAGCTTAGGTCAACTAGCGGGCCAACATGGAACCAAAAACATTCAGTACTTC
D: NA; size: few; V: TRBV5-6; J: TRBJ1-1; CDR3: CASSLAGWTEAFF; DNA: TGTGCCAGCAGCTTGGCAGGATGGACTGAAGCTTTCTTT
D: NA; size: NA; V: TRBV20-1; J: TRBJ2-7; CDR3: CSARDFQGFSIPSYEQYF; DNA: TGCAGTGCTAGAGATTTTCAGGGATTCTCCATCCCCTCCTACGAGCAGTACTTC
D: NA; size: NA; V: TRBV27; J: TRBJ2-2; CDR3: CASSLFRGAIGTGELFF; DNA: TGTGCCAGCAGTTTATTTCGGGGGGCGATAGGTACCGGGGAGCTGTTTTTT
D: NA; size: many; V: TRBV2; J: TRBJ2-7; CDR3: CASSGVDGPYEQYF; DNA: TGTGCCAGCAGTGGGGTAGACGGACCCTACGAGCAGTACTTC
D: NA; size: many; V: TRBV20-1; J: TRBJ2-3; CDR3: CSARDWDQGTDTQYF; DNA: TGCAGTGCTAGAGATTGGGACCAGGGGACAGATACGCAGTATTTT
D: TRBD1; size: few; V: TRBV24-1; J: TRBJ1-4; CDR3: CATSESGTGSANEKLVF; DNA: TGTGCCACCAGTGAGTCCGGGACAGGTTCCGCTAATGAAAAACTGGTTTTT
D: NA; size: NA; V: TRBV14; J: TRBJ2-7; CDR3: CASSTRGLDYEQYF; DNA: TGTGCCAGCAGCACCCGGGGCCTAGATTACGAGCAGTACTTC
D: TRBD1; size: many; V: TRBV30; J: TRBJ1-2; CDR3: CAWSLGQGYGYTF; DNA: TGTGCCTGGAGTCTAGGACAGGGCTATGGCTACACCTTC
D: NA; size: few; V: TRBV6-4; J: TRBJ2-1; CDR3: CAISDPTVYNEQFF; DNA: TGTGCCATCAGTGACCCGACTGTCTACAATGAGCAGTTCTTC
D: TRBD1; size: NA; V: TRBV5-1; J: TRBJ2-3; CDR3: CASSLEGRGPDTQYF; DNA: TGCGCCAGCAGCTTGGAAGGCAGGGGGCCAGATACGCAGTATTTT
D: NA; size: NA; V: TRBV30; J: TRBJ2-2; CDR3: CAWSTMGVGELFF; DNA: TGTGCCTGGAGTACGATGGGGGTAGGGGAGCTGTTTTTT
D: TRBD1; size: many; V: TRBV3-1; J: TRBJ1-3; CDR3: CASSLKLGQGRNTIYF; DNA: TGTGCCAGCAGCCTCAAGTTGGGACAGGGTCGAAACACCATATATTTT
D: TRBD1; size: many; V: TRBV5-8; J: TRBJ1-5; CDR3: CASSAGQGAGQPQHF; DNA: TGTGCCAGCAGCGCCGGACAGGGGGCCGGTCAGCCCCAGCATTTT
D: NA; size: many; V: TRBV2; J: TRBJ1-5; CDR3: CASSTLPRGINQPQHF; DNA: TGTGCCAGCAGCACCTTGCCGAGGGGTATCAATCAGCCCCAGCATTTT
D: NA; size: NA; V: TRBV14; J: TRBJ1-1; CDR3: CASSPMFGRGSGTEAFF; DNA: TGTGCCAGCAGCCCGATGTTTGGAAGGGGGAGTGGTACTGAAGCTTTCTTT
D: TRBD2; size: few; V: TRBV6-1; J: TRBJ2-1; CDR3: CAAGINEQFF; DNA: TGTGCAGCGGGAATCAATGAGCAGTTCTTC
D: NA; size: many; V: TRBV18; J: TRBJ1-1; CDR3: CATTPGLNTEAFF; DNA: TGTGCCACCACTCCGGGGTTGAACACTGAAGCTTTCTTT
D: NA; size: NA; V: TRBV28; J: TRBJ2-2; CDR3: CASSFNFGGELFF; DNA: TGTGCCAGCAGTTTCAACTTTGGCGGGGAGCTGTTTTTT
D: NA; size: few; V: TRBV14; J: TRBJ1-1; CDR3: CASSQESWTEAFF; DNA: TGTGCCAGCAGCCAAGAGTCTTGGACTGAAGCTTTCTTT
D: NA; size: NA; V: TRBV7-8; J: TRBJ1-3; CDR3: CASSLRSSGNTIYF; DNA: TGTGCCAGCAGCTTGCGCAGCTCAGGAAACACCATATATTTT
D: TRBD2; size: many; V: TRBV20-1; J: TRBJ2-1; CDR3: CSARDRTSGNYNEQFF; DNA: TGCAGTGCTAGAGATAGGACTAGCGGAAACTACAATGAGCAGTTCTTC
D: NA; size: NA; V: TRBV10-3; J: TRBJ1-1; CDR3: CAINGIMNTEAFF; DNA: TGTGCCATCAATGGAATTATGAACACTGAAGCTTTCTTT
D: NA; size: NA; V: TRBV4-3; J: TRBJ2-2; CDR3: CASSQDYPNTGELFF; DNA: TGCGCCAGCAGCCAAGATTACCCCAACACCGGGGAGCTGTTTTTT
D: NA; size: many; V: TRBV9; J: TRBJ2-3; CDR3: CASSVLIGRGTDTQYF; DNA: TGTGCCAGCAGCGTATTGATCGGGCGGGGCACAGATACGCAGTATTTT
D: TRBD2; size: NA; V: TRBV28; J: TRBJ2-1; CDR3: CASSPTLASNEQFF; DNA: TGTGCCAGCAGTCCAACACTAGCGAGCAATGAGCAGTTCTTC
D: NA; size: many; V: TRBV18; J: TRBJ1-2; CDR3: CASSPVGLPDYTF; DNA: TGTGCCAGCTCGCCGGTTGGGTTGCCAGACTACACCTTC
D: TRBD1; size: few; V: TRBV18; J: TRBJ1-1; CDR3: CASSLNPGGRVEAFF; DNA: TGTGCCAGCTCACTAAATCCAGGGGGCAGGGTTGAAGCTTTCTTT
D: TRBD2; size: few; V: TRBV6-6; J: TRBJ2-1; CDR3: CASSYSFTSGSNEQFF; DNA: TGTGCCAGCAGTTACTCGTTTACTAGCGGGAGCAATGAGCAGTTCTTC
D: NA; size: NA; V: TRBV7-9; J: TRBJ1-1; CDR3: CASRGETGGPTEAFF; DNA: TGTGCCAGCAGGGGCGAAACCGGGGGCCCAACTGAAGCTTTCTTT
D: TRBD2; size: many; V: TRBV3-1; J: TRBJ2-1; CDR3: CASSQDHPGTSGSYEQFF; DNA: TGTGCCAGCAGCCAAGATCACCCCGGGACTAGCGGGAGCTATGAGCAGTTCTTC
D: NA; size: NA; V: TRBV5-8; J: TRBJ1-5; CDR3: CASSLGQNSNQPQHF; DNA: TGTGCCAGCAGCTTGGGGCAGAATAGCAATCAGCCCCAGCATTTT
D: TRBD1; size: few; V: TRBV15; J: TRBJ1-2; CDR3: CATSEGGAQYGYTF; DNA: TGTGCCACCAGCGAAGGGGGCGCGCAATATGGCTACACCTTC
D: NA; size: few; V: TRBV28; J: TRBJ2-7; CDR3: CASSRRHEQYF; DNA: TGTGCCAGCAGCCGTAGACACGAGCAGTACTTC
D: NA; size: once; V: TRBV7-8; J: TRBJ2-7; CDR3: CASSLAEGHWGAYEQYF; DNA: TGTGCCAGCAGCTTAGCTGAGGGTCATTGGGGAGCCTACGAGCAGTACTTC
D: TRBD2; size: NA; V: TRBV7-9; J: TRBJ2-7; CDR3: CASSRPGGPGYEQYF; DNA: TGTGCCAGCAGCCGCCCGGGAGGGCCGGGTTACGAGCAGTACTTC
D: NA; size: NA; V: TRBV6-2/TRBV6-3; J: TRBJ2-2; CDR3: CASSYSTPGELFF; DNA: TGTGCCAGCAGTTACTCGACACCCGGGGAGCTGTTTTTT
D: NA; size: many; V: TRBV5-1; J: TRBJ1-1; CDR3: CASSARRQNTEAFF; DNA: TGCGCCAGCAGCGCCCGGAGACAGAACACTGAAGCTTTCTTT